Listed below are T cell receptor beta chains from one sample, sequenced in a study of T cells of healthy individuals. Using its own MiXCR run on the 5' RACE reads, TCRdb lists one record per CDR3 protein. This table holds 50,000 to 55,000 distinct CDR3 sequences, 14% to 15% found once. The receptors originated from a human donor in good health. Both conserved end residues are part of each CDR3. Fields, in order: CDR3 length, clone size, V gene, D gene, J gene, CDR3 protein, CDR3 DNA. D genes are given only for firm matches. Where a row states a size, it is once, few, many or the class of an expanded clone; other rows omit it.

13	few	TRBV7-2	TRBD1	TRBJ2-7	CASVRDRSYEQYF	TGTGCCAGCGTCCGGGACAGATCCTACGAGCAGTACTTC
13	many	TRBV7-2	TRBD1	TRBJ1-6	CASSPGQVGPLHF	TGTGCCAGCAGCCCTGGACAGGTCGGACCCCTCCACTTT
14	.	TRBV4-1	TRBD1	TRBJ2-7	CASSQGQGAYEQYF	TGCGCCAGCAGCCAAGGTCAGGGGGCATACGAGCAGTACTTC
19	.	TRBV4-3	TRBD1	TRBJ2-1	CASSQVLPGQGNAYNEQFF	TGCGCCAGCAGCCAAGTTCTACCCGGACAGGGGAACGCCTACAATGAGCAGTTCTTC
13	.	TRBV7-9	.	TRBJ1-6	CASSLHFDSPLHF	TGTGCCAGCAGCTTACATTTCGATTCACCCCTCCACTTT
14	many	TRBV15	.	TRBJ2-2	CATRVGGNTGELFF	TGTGCCACCAGAGTGGGGGGGAACACCGGGGAGCTGTTTTTT
13	.	TRBV5-1	.	TRBJ2-6	CASGGSGANVLTF	TGCGCCAGCGGGGGGTCTGGGGCCAACGTCCTGACTTTC
15	few	TRBV20-1	.	TRBJ2-1	CSARRSGSSYNEQFF	TGCAGTGCTAGACGGTCCGGGAGCTCCTACAATGAGCAGTTCTTC
17	.	TRBV20-1	TRBD1	TRBJ1-1	CSARHTRIRTGVTEAFF	TGCAGTGCTAGACATACGCGTATTCGGACAGGGGTCACTGAAGCTTTCTTT
16	few	TRBV20-1	TRBD2	TRBJ2-3	CSALNLADESTDTQYF	TGCAGTGCTCTTAATCTAGCGGACGAAAGCACAGATACGCAGTATTTT
17	few	TRBV19	.	TRBJ1-3	CASSISVRQSTGNTIYF	TGTGCCAGTAGTATATCCGTGAGACAGAGCACTGGAAACACCATATATTTT
12	.	TRBV10-3	.	TRBJ2-5	CAISESNMAQYF	TGTGCCATCAGTGAGTCGAATATGGCCCAGTACTTC
15	many	TRBV20-1	.	TRBJ2-5	CSAPDPRRAEETQYF	TGCAGTGCCCCAGACCCCCGGCGGGCAGAAGAGACCCAGTACTTC
15	medium-sized	TRBV20-1	.	TRBJ1-2	CSASRPGPGTYGYTF	TGCAGTGCTAGCCGACCGGGACCGGGCACCTATGGCTACACCTTC
11	many	TRBV12-3/TRBV12-4	.	TRBJ2-1	CASSLTDEQFF	TGTGCCAGCAGTTTAACCGATGAGCAGTTCTTC
15	many	TRBV6-5	.	TRBJ1-1	CASSQHRDTQGEAFF	TGTGCCAGCAGTCAGCACCGGGACACCCAGGGTGAAGCTTTCTTT
19	few	TRBV20-1	TRBD2	TRBJ2-5	CSARDLLAGGPLGQETQYF	TGCAGTGCTAGAGATCTACTAGCGGGAGGGCCGCTTGGACAAGAGACCCAGTACTTC
16	few	TRBV21-1	.	TRBJ1-1	CASNLPGGELATEAFF	TGTGCCAGCAACCTACCAGGGGGCGAGTTGGCCACTGAAGCTTTCTTT
14	.	TRBV2	TRBD2	TRBJ2-7	CASTPRGTSGEQYF	TGTGCCAGCACCCCCCGCGGGACTAGCGGCGAGCAGTACTTC
14	many	TRBV12-3/TRBV12-4	.	TRBJ1-2	CASSPRDLGHGYTF	TGTGCCAGCAGTCCCCGGGACCTAGGACATGGCTACACCTTC
16	few	TRBV12-3/TRBV12-4	.	TRBJ1-5	CASSLSWALRHQPQHF	TGTGCCAGCAGTTTAAGCTGGGCTTTGCGCCACCAGCCCCAGCATTTT
16	many	TRBV7-2	TRBD2	TRBJ2-7	CASQLKGRLAGGLEYF	TGTGCCTCTCAGCTTAAGGGGCGACTAGCGGGAGGGCTTGAGTACTTC
17	.	TRBV11-3	TRBD1	TRBJ2-5	CASSPGQGIVEKETQYF	TGTGCCAGCAGCCCAGGACAGGGGATAGTGGAAAAAGAGACCCAGTACTTC
17	few	TRBV7-2	.	TRBJ2-3	CASSSRVWAGRTDTQYF	TGTGCCAGCAGCAGCCGGGTATGGGCAGGACGCACAGATACGCAGTATTTT
16	few	TRBV7-9	.	TRBJ2-1	CASSPRDGGYNNEQFF	TGTGCCAGCAGCCCTCGAGATGGCGGCTATAACAATGAGCAGTTCTTC
14	.	TRBV20-1	.	TRBJ2-7	CSAGPGRLVSEQYF	TGCAGTGCTGGACCGGGCCGACTAGTCAGCGAGCAGTACTTC
15	many	TRBV19	.	TRBJ2-5	CASRSNGGGQETQYF	TGTGCCAGTAGATCTAACGGAGGTGGGCAAGAGACCCAGTACTTC
15	.	TRBV7-8	.	TRBJ1-1	CASSVSVGVGTEAFF	TGTGCCAGCAGCGTCTCTGTAGGAGTAGGGACTGAAGCTTTCTTT
13	.	TRBV30	.	TRBJ1-4	CAWSLGTGEKLFF	TGTGCCTGGAGCCTCGGGACGGGCGAAAAACTGTTTTTT